The T cell receptor beta chain described here comes from a study of cytotoxic CD8 clonotypes in ibrutinib-treated CLL. Study context: Response samples were drawn at a median of around 12 months of treatment, range 6 to 36. Study results and caveats: Sampling times, which were not matched between the groups, differed between sustained-remission patients and progressing patients. Rising at ibrutinib response, clonality subsequently fell back toward baseline at progression.

Depth targeted 1 in 200,000 to 1 in 1 million T cells, averaging 10x coverage per clonotype. Here immunoSEQ multiplex PCR was the method, and the copy in TCRdb shows in-frame clones only, minus some. Of 130,000 to 150,000 clones in the sample, around 93% were seen once. This clone was counted a single time. Its specificity is unknown. Trimming cost V 7 bases and J 5 bases, with 12 bases left between them. Germline CDR1 LNHDA, CDR2 SQIVND (reference sequence). CDR3 length: 12 amino acids. This chain links TRBV19 with TRBJ2-7, with TRBD2 as a possible D gene (5 bases). The clonotype originates from a human donor with chronic lymphocytic leukemia. The sequencing used PBMCs, collected after 12 months of ibrutinib treatment. CDR3 residues: CASKAREHEQYF. The CDR3 nucleotides read TGTGCCAGTAAGGCCCGGGAACACGAGCAGTACTTC.